The clone carrying this T cell receptor beta chain has more than one count but fewer than ten. With 3 bases clipped from V and 8 bases from J, the junction kept 11 bases outside the gene matches. This CDR3 is built from 15 residues. Germline V gene data show CDR1 as SGHNT and CDR2 as YENEEA. This sample is drawn from a study of blood T cell repertoires in COVID-19. Authors' data handling: By means of reference gene primer amplification, nucleated cell counts were estimated. TCRdb keeps only in-frame clones here, not all; method: immunoSEQ multiplex PCR. V and J calls and clone size are given by that table; D and trimming were obtained from the DNA. This sample has about 150,000 clones, with over 70% found just once.

The sequence derives from a human donor in a cohort sampled during active COVID-19. This chain connects TRBV11-3 to TRBJ1-1; TRBD1 aligns across 8 bases. The sample consisted of peripheral blood. The CDR3 reads CASSFAPGQGNEAFF. In DNA form, the CDR3 reads TGTGCCAGCAGCTTCGCCCCAGGACAGGGCAACGAAGCTTTCTTT.